Listed below are T cell receptor beta chains from one sample, sequenced in a study of blood T cell repertoires in COVID-19. Assay: immunoSEQ multiplex PCR; the TCRdb copy retains only in-frame clones and omits some. The profile shows about 64,000 clones, 75% to 95% of them singletons. The sequenced sample consisted of peripheral blood. The receptors here all came from a woman at least 80 years old with active COVID-19. Each CDR3 is given with its conserved first and last residue. The order of the fields is clone size, J gene, V gene, D gene, CDR3 protein, CDR3 DNA. A D gene is named only where the DNA matches it firmly. The size entry is marked missing in some rows and otherwise reads once, few, many or a size class.

few	TRBJ2-1	TRBV5-1	TRBD2	CASSFAGLAGVYNEQFF	TGCGCCAGCAGCTTCGCCGGACTAGCGGGGGTTTACAATGAGCAGTTCTTC
-	TRBJ1-3	TRBV5-3	-	CARMCQRDRNTIYF	TGTGCCAGAATGTGCCAGAGGGATAGGAACACCATATATTTT
-	TRBJ2-1	TRBV4-1	TRBD2	CASPGGSYNEQFF	TGCGCCAGCCCGGGGGGATCCTACAATGAGCAGTTCTTC
-	TRBJ1-4	TRBV28	-	CASSLSQDYNEKLFF	TGTGCCAGCAGTTTATCACAGGACTATAATGAAAAACTGTTTTTT
once	TRBJ2-5	TRBV28	-	CASSSWTKQYQETQYF	TGTGCCAGCAGTTCATGGACTAAGCAGTACCAAGAGACCCAGTACTTC
-	TRBJ1-5	TRBV27	-	CASRPFAGTDNQPQHF	TGTGCCAGCAGACCTTTCGCCGGGACTGACAATCAGCCCCAGCATTTT
-	TRBJ1-1	TRBV14	-	CASSQGRDVIKAFF	TGTGCCAGCAGCCAAGGGAGGGACGTAATCAAAGCTTTCTTT
-	TRBJ2-1	TRBV12-5	TRBD1	CASALVWVTGGGYNEQFF	TGTGCTAGTGCCCTGGTATGGGTGACAGGGGGGGGGTACAATGAGCAGTTCTTC
-	TRBJ2-1	TRBV6-1	TRBD2	CASSEGLAGEDEQFF	TGTGCCAGCAGTGAGGGACTAGCGGGGGAGGATGAGCAGTTCTTC
once	TRBJ1-1	TRBV27	TRBD1	CASSSEGARDTEAFF	TGTGCCAGCAGTTCGGAGGGGGCGCGGGACACTGAAGCTTTCTTT
-	TRBJ2-1	TRBV7-6	TRBD2	CASSQNSGRAYNEQFF	TGTGCCAGCAGCCAGAATAGCGGGAGGGCGTACAATGAGCAGTTCTTC
-	TRBJ1-3	TRBV3-1/TRBV3-2	TRBD1	CASSFQTGTGNTIYF	TGTGCCAGCAGCTTTCAGACAGGGACCGGAAACACCATATATTTT
-	TRBJ1-1	TRBV20-1	-	CSATQYTEAFF	TGCAGTGCTACCCAGTACACTGAAGCTTTCTTT
-	TRBJ2-7	TRBV6-1	TRBD1	CASSEAGTVLSYEQYF	TGTGCCAGCAGTGAAGCTGGGACAGTTCTCTCCTACGAGCAGTACTTC
-	TRBJ1-2	TRBV18	-	CASSPRSGRYGYTF	TGTGCCAGCTCACCACGGTCAGGGCGGTATGGCTACACCTTC
-	TRBJ2-2	TRBV18	TRBD1	CASSPFTGEWDTGELFF	TGTGCCAGCTCACCATTCACAGGGGAATGGGACACCGGGGAGCTGTTTTTT
-	TRBJ2-5	TRBV27	-	CASSGFSRQETETQYF	TGTGCCAGCAGCGGATTTTCGAGACAGGAAACGGAGACCCAGTACTTC
-	TRBJ1-1	TRBV11-1	TRBD1	CASSWDRNTEAFF	TGTGCCAGCAGCTGGGACAGAAACACTGAAGCTTTCTTT
once	TRBJ2-3	TRBV10-2	-	CASSRQDGADTQYF	TGCGCCAGCAGTCGTCAGGATGGGGCGGATACGCAGTATTTT
-	TRBJ2-1	TRBV7-9	TRBD2	CASSLEVAGPYNEQFF	TGTGCCAGCAGCTTAGAAGTAGCGGGACCCTACAATGAGCAGTTCTTC
-	TRBJ1-2	TRBV28	TRBD1	CASSLVTGANYGYTF	TGTGCCAGCAGTTTAGTAACAGGGGCTAACTATGGCTACACCTTC
-	TRBJ2-2	TRBV3-1/TRBV3-2	TRBD1	CASSQRDRNTGELFF	TGTGCCAGCAGCCAACGGGACAGAAACACCGGGGAGCTGTTTTTT
once	TRBJ2-3	TRBV4-1	TRBD2	CASSQGRGGPPTGTQYF	TGCGCCAGCAGCCAAGGACGGGGGGGACCGCCCACGGGTACGCAGTATTTT
-	TRBJ1-1	TRBV19	TRBD1	CASGGGTRGPGTEAFF	TGTGCCAGTGGAGGGGGGACGAGGGGGCCGGGCACTGAAGCTTTCTTT
-	TRBJ2-2	TRBV5-1	TRBD2	CASSPGTSGGDTGELFF	TGCGCCAGCAGCCCCGGGACTAGCGGGGGGGACACCGGGGAGCTGTTTTTT
few	TRBJ2-1	TRBV28	-	CASSFPLDYQSNNEQFF	TGTGCCAGCAGTTTTCCTTTGGACTACCAAAGCAACAATGAGCAGTTCTTC
-	TRBJ2-5	TRBV24-1	TRBD2	CATSDPRLAEETQYF	TGTGCCACCAGTGATCCCCGACTAGCGGAAGAGACCCAGTACTTC
-	TRBJ1-4	TRBV28	TRBD1	CASSWGTLDRVEEKLFF	TGTGCCAGCAGTTGGGGGACCCTAGACAGGGTAGAAGAAAAACTGTTTTTT
-	TRBJ2-1	TRBV5-5	TRBD2	CASSSGLASSIVHEQFF	TGTGCCAGCAGCTCGGGACTAGCGTCCTCGATTGTGCATGAGCAGTTCTTC
-	TRBJ2-1	TRBV3-1/TRBV3-2	TRBD2	CASSQDASGSGEQFF	TGTGCCAGCAGCCAAGATGCTAGCGGGAGCGGTGAGCAGTTCTTC
-	TRBJ1-4	TRBV28	TRBD1	CASSEPGGGDEKLFF	TGTGCCAGCAGCGAGCCAGGGGGCGGTGATGAAAAACTGTTTTTT
-	TRBJ1-1	TRBV3-1/TRBV3-2	-	CASSQEGQGVTEAFF	TGTGCCAGCAGCCAAGAGGGGCAGGGCGTGACTGAAGCTTTCTTT
-	TRBJ2-6	TRBV10-2	-	CASSGAISGANVLTF	TGCGCCAGCAGTGGAGCAATCTCTGGGGCCAACGTCCTGACTTTC
-	TRBJ2-2	TRBV2	TRBD1	CASSGGEGELFF	TGTGCCAGCTCAGGGGGAGAAGGGGAGCTGTTTTTT
-	TRBJ2-1	TRBV5-4	TRBD2	CASSPGLAGNEQFF	TGTGCCAGCAGCCCGGGACTAGCGGGCAATGAGCAGTTCTTC
-	TRBJ1-6	TRBV5-1	-	CASSGDTDPPLHF	TGCGCCAGCAGCGGGGACACGGATCCACCCCTCCACTTT
-	TRBJ2-2	TRBV6-5	TRBD2	CASSLTRGGRELFF	TGTGCCAGCAGCCTAACCCGGGGGGGAAGAGAGCTGTTTTTT
-	TRBJ2-7	TRBV19	-	CASRRDTSYEQYF	TGTGCCAGTAGACGGGACACATCCTACGAGCAGTACTTC
-	TRBJ2-2	TRBV5-4	TRBD1	CASRSGTGTLFF	TGTGCCAGCAGGTCCGGGACAGGGACACTGTTTTTT
-	TRBJ2-1	TRBV18	TRBD2	CASSPATSGSSYNEQFF	TGTGCCAGCTCACCAGCGACTAGCGGGAGCTCCTACAATGAGCAGTTCTTC
-	TRBJ2-5	TRBV3-1/TRBV3-2	TRBD1	CASSQDYGTGDQETQYF	TGTGCCAGCAGCCAAGATTACGGGACAGGGGATCAAGAGACCCAGTACTTC
-	TRBJ2-7	TRBV3-1/TRBV3-2	-	CASSQQGSLYEQYF	TGTGCCAGCAGCCAACAGGGGTCCCTATACGAGCAGTACTTC
few	TRBJ1-4	TRBV5-1	TRBD1	CASSLWGQDRGNEKLFF	TGCGCCAGCAGCTTGTGGGGGCAGGACAGGGGTAATGAAAAACTGTTTTTT
-	TRBJ1-4	TRBV5-1	-	CASSWSGATNEKLFF	TGCGCCAGCAGCTGGTCAGGTGCAACTAATGAAAAACTGTTTTTT
-	TRBJ2-3	TRBV15	-	CATSQRLGASQYF	TGTGCCACCAGCCAGAGGTTAGGGGCTTCGCAGTATTTT
-	TRBJ2-5	TRBV7-2	-	CASSLGGGETQYF	TGTGCCAGCAGCTTAGGGGGCGGCGAGACCCAGTACTTC
-	TRBJ2-2	TRBV14	-	CASSQAGLAGAGELFF	TGTGCCAGCAGCCAAGCAGGTCTAGCTGGGGCCGGGGAGCTGTTTTTT
-	TRBJ2-7	TRBV10-3	-	CATGGVTYEQYF	TGTGCCACCGGAGGGGTTACCTACGAGCAGTACTTC
-	TRBJ2-7	TRBV7-2	-	CASSPSSLLYEQYF	TGTGCCAGCAGCCCAAGTTCACTCCTCTACGAGCAGTACTTC
-	TRBJ1-6	TRBV7-2	-	CASSPPGQFNSPLHF	TGTGCCAGCAGCCCACCAGGACAGTTTAATTCACCCCTCCACTTT
-	TRBJ1-5	TRBV5-6	-	CASSTGQYSNQPQHF	TGTGCCAGCAGCACAGGGCAATATAGCAATCAGCCCCAGCATTTT
-	TRBJ2-3	TRBV28	TRBD1	CASSLPRTGRDTQYF	TGTGCCAGCAGTCTACCCCGGACAGGGAGAGATACGCAGTATTTT
-	TRBJ2-5	TRBV29-1	-	CSVALTAESYF	TGCAGCGTCGCTCTAACAGCGGAGTCCTACTTC
few	TRBJ1-2	TRBV11-2	-	CASSLGKGVSYGYTF	TGTGCCAGCAGCTTAGGGAAAGGGGTTAGCTATGGCTACACCTTC